The 20 T cell receptor beta chains presented below share a single source sample, sequenced in a study of Graves' ophthalmopathy and Graves' hyperthyroidism. RNA served as the template for amplifying TCR beta CDR3 regions. Second-round multiplex PCR came after a first-round RT-PCR that employed HTBI primers. TCRdb reanalysed the multiplex PCR reads using MiXCR and keeps one entry per CDR3 protein. The sample contains 1 million to 1.3 million distinct CDR3 sequences, 35% to 40% of which appear only once. Sequences were obtained from peripheral blood or thyroid tissue (not recorded which). The receptor source for this set is an adult man with Graves' hyperthyroidism.

This clonotype has at least ten counts. The chain employs TRBV9 and TRBJ2-7; 8 nucleotides align to TRBD1. Looked up from germline, CDR1 is SGDLS and CDR2 is YYNGEE. The CDR3 has 14 amino acids. Trimming removed 3 bases from V and 7 bases from J; junction bases left unmatched: 9. The CDR3 protein is CASSEGRTGWEQYF. CDR3 bases: TGTGCCAGCAGCGAGGGGAGGACAGGGTGGGAGCAGTACTTC. The entire variable domain, with the rest obtained from reference TRBV9 and TRBJ2-7, is as follows: DSGVTQTPKHLITATGQRVTLRCSPRSGDLSVYWYQQSLDQGLQFLIQYYNGEERAKGNILERFSAQQFPDLHSELNLSSLELGDSALYFCASSEGRTGWEQYFGPGTRLTVT.

This chain uses TRBV7-6 with TRBJ2-7; a possible D gene is TRBD2 (7 bases). Between the trimmed V and J ends, which lost 4 bases and 2 bases, there was a span of 21 bases. This CDR3 is built from 17 residues. The germline CDR1 and CDR2 sequences are SGHVS and FNYEAQ. CDR3 bases: TGTGCCAGCAGCTCCTCAAGGGACAAGGGGGGGACCTACGAGCAGTACTTC. Protein: CASSSSRDKGGTYEQYF.

In its sample, this clonotype was seen a few times. The V gene is TRBV2, the J gene TRBJ2-7, with 8 bases identical to TRBD2. With 6 bases clipped from V and 2 bases from J, the junction kept 9 bases outside the gene matches. Germline V gene sequence: CDR1 SNHLY, CDR2 FYNNEI. This CDR3 spans 15 amino acids. The CDR3: CASRALGGGTYEQYF. CDR3 bases: TGTGCCAGCAGGGCCCTCGGGGGGGGAACCTACGAGCAGTACTTC.

This clonotype has only a few counts. The chain has TRBV12-3 or TRBV12-4 and TRBJ2-2; D may be TRBD1 or TRBD2 (6 bases each). Trimming pared 5 bases from V and 5 bases from J, leaving 15 bases between. The CDR3 totals 15 residues. The CDR3 sequence is CASSPEGVATGELFF. The CDR3 coding sequence is TGTGCCAGCAGTCCGGAGGGGGTTGCTACCGGGGAGCTGTTTTTT.

A word on this clonotype: Compared with germline, one end of the junction differs, possibly owing to a read error. The chain recombines TRBV7-9 with TRBJ2-7; 8 nucleotides align to TRBD1. This CDR3 region has 15 residues. The germline V gene encodes CDR1 SEHNR and CDR2 FQNEAQ (reference sequence). This CDR3 reads CASSRTTGVLYEQYF. The CDR3 coding sequence is TGCGCCAGCAGCCGAACGACAGGGGTCCTCTACGAGCAGTACTTC.

This clonotype was found many times. J is TRBJ2-2 and V is TRBV7-2; D perhaps matches TRBD1 (6 bases). The CDR3 runs 14 residues. Germline CDR1 reads SGHTA; CDR2 reads FQGNSA. V shed 2 bases and J shed 4 bases, with 8 bases lying between them. The CDR3 loop is CASSLRGGTGELFF. The CDR3 DNA follows: TGTGCCAGCAGCTTAAGAGGGGGCACCGGGGAGCTGTTTTTT.

This CDR3 is CASSLGRAGEQYF. The CDR3 DNA is TGTGCCAGCAGCTTAGGCCGGGCGGGGGAGCAGTACTTC. V usage is TRBV13 and J usage is TRBJ2-7, with a weak D call TRBD2 (6 bases). CDR1 and CDR2 from the germline V gene are PRHDT and FYEKMQ (reference sequence). Trimming removed 0 bases from V and 7 bases from J, with 10 bases in between. The CDR3 totals 13 residues.

This clonotype was seen repeatedly, ten times or more. This sequence joins TRBV25-1 and TRBJ2-2; perhaps D is TRBD1 or TRBD2 (5 bases each). The CDR3 sequence is 14 residues long. Germline V gives CDR1 MGHDK, CDR2 SYGVNS. V lost 3 bases, J lost 4 bases, and 9 bases lay in between. In DNA form, the CDR3 reads TGTGCCAGCAGTGAGGGGGTGAGCACCGGGGAGCTGTTTTTT. This sequence encodes CASSEGVSTGELFF. Full variable domain (remainder filled in from reference TRBV25-1 and TRBJ2-2): EADIYQTPRYLVIGTGKKITLECSQTMGHDKMYWYQQDPGMELHLIHYSYGVNSTEKGDLSSESTVSRIRTEHFPLTLESARPSHTSQYLCASSEGVSTGELFFGEGSRLTVL.

Ten or more counts support this clonotype. The J gene is TRBJ1-6, the V gene TRBV7-2; D unresolved. V was shortened by 2 bases and J by 10 bases, with 9 bases between the two germline ends. Germline-derived CDR1 and CDR2 are SGHTA and FQGNSA. The CDR3 runs 13 residues. CDR3 sequence: CASSLLSWSPLHF. Here the CDR3 DNA reads TGTGCCAGCAGCTTATTGTCGTGGTCACCCCTCCACTTT.

This clonotype showed up just a few times. A much larger clonotype is one base distant, so this may be a read error. The V and J genes are TRBV20-1 and TRBJ1-1; possibly TRBD1 for D (5 bases). The V and J ends lost 6 bases and 6 bases respectively, with 11 bases between them. The CDR3 extends over 11 amino acids. Germline V gene sequence: CDR1 DFQATT, CDR2 SNEGSKA (reference sequence). This CDR3 is CSAGRGAEAFF. CDR3 nucleotides: TGCAGTGCCGGTCGGGGCGCTGAAGCTTTCTTT.

The chain employs TRBV6-5 and TRBJ2-7, with a weak D call TRBD1 (6 bases). The germline V gene has CDR1 MNHEY and CDR2 SVGAGI. Trimming cost V 6 bases and J 2 bases, with 11 bases left between them. This CDR3 is built from 13 residues. This chain's CDR3 is CASRRTDPYEQYF. The CDR3 bases are TGTGCCAGCAGAAGGACAGACCCCTACGAGCAGTACTTC.

This clonotype was seen a handful of times. J is TRBJ2-2 and V is TRBV12-3 or TRBV12-4; 10 positions match TRBD1. The CDR3 has 15 amino acids. V lost 6 bases and J lost 6; bases outside the gene matches: 7. The CDR3 spells CASSRLTGGAGELFF. DNA for the CDR3: TGTGCCAGCAGCCGCTTGACAGGGGGCGCCGGGGAGCTGTTTTTT.

This clonotype was picked up many times. The chain couples TRBV2 to TRBJ2-5, with TRBD1 identical over 7 bases. The CDR3 consists of 15 residues. Trimming removed 7 bases from V and 5 bases from J; junction bases left unmatched: 13. In germline, CDR1 is SNHLY, CDR2 FYNNEI. CDR3 sequence reads: CASTLSDRVTETQYF. The CDR3 nucleotides read TGTGCCAGCACGTTATCTGACAGGGTAACGGAGACCCAGTACTTC.

This clonotype has only one observation. This chain joins TRBV7-2 and TRBJ2-5; D gene unclear. The V end was cut by 7 bases, the J end by 13 bases, with 16 bases between. Germline CDR1 is SGHTA and CDR2 is FQGNSA. The CDR3 runs 11 residues. The CDR3 sequence is CASTDPAGRYF. For the CDR3, the DNA is TGTGCCAGCACCGACCCAGCTGGCCGGTACTTC.

This clonotype was counted many times. The chain is built from TRBV12-3 or TRBV12-4 and TRBJ2-5; 15 bases line up with TRBD2. The trim removed 5 bases at V and 6 bases at J, leaving 7 bases unmatched. The CDR3 has 16 residues. CDR3 sequence reads: CASSPTGTSGRKTQYF. CDR3 sequence (DNA): TGTGCCAGCAGTCCCACCGGGACTAGCGGGAGGAAGACCCAGTACTTC.

CDR3 region: CATSEYAGTNEKLFF. In DNA, the CDR3 is TGTGCCACCAGCGAGTACGCCGGGACTAATGAAAAACTGTTTTTT. The V and J genes are TRBV15 and TRBJ1-4, with no clear D. The CDR3 spans 15 residues. The V end was cut by 5 bases, the J end by 2 bases, with 12 bases between. In germline, CDR1 is LNHNV, CDR2 YYDKDF (reference sequence).

There are many counts of this clonotype. The chain carries TRBV4-2 and TRBJ1-1; D possibly corresponds to TRBD1 (6 bases). V was clipped by 2 bases and J by 4 bases, with 8 bases between them. The CDR3 has 13 amino acids. CDR1 and CDR2 from the germline V gene are LGHNA and YNFKEQ. Here the CDR3 reads CASSQLGGTEAFF. The CDR3, as DNA: TGTGCCAGCAGCCAATTAGGGGGCACTGAAGCTTTCTTT.

This clonotype was counted between two and nine times. Since a much larger clone is just one base distant, this may be a read error. J is TRBJ1-4 and V is TRBV15; no clear D. Looked up from germline, CDR1 is LNHNV and CDR2 is YYDKDF (reference sequence). Trimming took off 4 bases at V and 3 bases at J, with 3 bases between the two ends. The CDR3 runs 12 residues. DNA of the CDR3: TGTGCCACCAGCAAATCTAATGAAAAACTGTTTTTT. Translation: CATSKSNEKLFF.

The table lists this clonotype with many counts. The CDR3 is CASSLGTGKGNQPQHF. The CDR3 coding sequence is TGTGCCAGCAGCCTAGGGACAGGGAAGGGCAATCAGCCCCAGCATTTT. The genes are TRBV11-1 and TRBJ1-5; the match to TRBD1 covers 9 bases. This CDR3 has 16 residues. The V segment lost 5 bases and the J segment 2 bases; nucleotides outside the gene matches: 7. Germline-derived CDR1 and CDR2 are SGHAT and FQDESV (reference sequence).

This rearrangement joins TRBV5-8 to TRBJ2-7; the match to TRBD1 covers 9 bases. Germline-derived CDR1 and CDR2 are SGHTS and YDEGEE. The CDR3 totals 15 residues. V lost 0 bases and J lost 7; bases outside the gene matches: 8. The CDR3 DNA is TGTGCCAGCAGCTTGGGCGGGACAGGGCTTGAGGAGCAGTACTTC. It specifies CASSLGGTGLEEQYF.